This is a list of T cell receptor beta chains from one sample in a study of T cell repertoires in cytomegalovirus infection. A single record per CDR3 protein comes from TCRdb applying MiXCR to the reads. There are 740,000 or so distinct CDR3 sequences in the sample; 35% occur only once, and 2.5% to 3.5% lies in the top ten. Sequenced input: PBMCs. These receptors came from a human donor in good health (CMV status not recorded). Some clones in this sample may be carry-over from other donors' samples. Both conserved end residues are part of each CDR3. Fields, in order: J gene, V gene, D gene, clone size, CDR3 protein, CDR3 DNA. A D gene is named only where the DNA matches it firmly. Clone size is stated in some rows and not others, as once, few, many or a class when expanded.

j_call: TRBJ1-5
v_call: TRBV28
d_call: TRBD1
clone_size: -
cdr3_aa: CASDRVNQPQHF
cdr3_nt: TGTGCCAGCGACAGGGTCAATCAGCCCCAGCATTTT

j_call: TRBJ2-1
v_call: TRBV28
d_call: -
clone_size: many
cdr3_aa: CASRRTSRLEQFF
cdr3_nt: TGTGCCAGCAGAAGGACCTCCCGCCTTGAGCAGTTCTTC

j_call: TRBJ1-5
v_call: TRBV12-3/TRBV12-4
d_call: -
clone_size: -
cdr3_aa: CASSIEGGNQPQHF
cdr3_nt: TGTGCCAGCAGCATAGAGGGGGGCAATCAGCCCCAGCATTTT

j_call: TRBJ2-7
v_call: TRBV11-1
d_call: TRBD2
clone_size: -
cdr3_aa: CASSPGGDEKYF
cdr3_nt: TGTGCAAGCAGCCCGGGGGGGGACGAGAAGTACTTC

j_call: TRBJ1-1
v_call: TRBV20-1
d_call: -
clone_size: -
cdr3_aa: CSARGWDTLNTEAFF
cdr3_nt: TGCAGTGCTAGAGGGTGGGACACATTGAACACTGAAGCTTTCTTT

j_call: TRBJ2-1
v_call: TRBV5-6
d_call: -
clone_size: few
cdr3_aa: CASSLLIGRQRNEQFF
cdr3_nt: TGTGCCAGCAGCTTGTTGATCGGACGCCAGAGAAATGAGCAGTTCTTC

j_call: TRBJ1-5
v_call: TRBV7-2
d_call: -
clone_size: few
cdr3_aa: CASSFWVGTTSNQPQHF
cdr3_nt: TGTGCCAGCAGCTTTTGGGTAGGGACAACCAGCAATCAGCCCCAGCATTTT

j_call: TRBJ1-2
v_call: TRBV27
d_call: TRBD1
clone_size: -
cdr3_aa: CASSKGQFPPYGYTF
cdr3_nt: TGTGCCAGCAGTAAGGGACAGTTTCCGCCTTATGGCTACACCTTC

j_call: TRBJ2-7
v_call: TRBV6-5
d_call: -
clone_size: -
cdr3_aa: CASSEDMYF
cdr3_nt: TGTGCCAGCAGTGAGGATATGTACTTC

j_call: TRBJ2-1
v_call: TRBV7-9
d_call: TRBD2
clone_size: -
cdr3_aa: CASSLAGLAGDEQFF
cdr3_nt: TGTGCCAGCAGCTTAGCGGGACTAGCGGGCGACGAGCAGTTCTTC

j_call: TRBJ1-2
v_call: TRBV6-8
d_call: -
clone_size: -
cdr3_aa: CASKGRSYGYTF
cdr3_nt: TGTGCCAGCAAGGGACGGAGCTATGGCTACACCTTC

j_call: TRBJ2-1
v_call: TRBV28
d_call: -
clone_size: few
cdr3_aa: CASSFQGGRGEQFF
cdr3_nt: TGTGCCAGCAGTTTTCAGGGGGGGCGGGGTGAGCAGTTCTTC

j_call: TRBJ1-6
v_call: TRBV7-2
d_call: -
clone_size: -
cdr3_aa: CASSPTLSSYNSPLHF
cdr3_nt: TGTGCCAGCAGTCCTACATTGAGCTCCTATAATTCACCCCTCCACTTT

j_call: TRBJ2-2
v_call: TRBV6-1
d_call: -
clone_size: few
cdr3_aa: CASMVLQGNTGELFF
cdr3_nt: TGTGCCAGCATGGTCCTACAGGGGAACACCGGGGAGCTGTTTTTT

j_call: TRBJ2-1
v_call: TRBV28
d_call: TRBD1
clone_size: -
cdr3_aa: CASSSPGQGHEQFF
cdr3_nt: TGTGCCAGCAGTTCTCCGGGACAGGGCCATGAGCAGTTCTTC

j_call: TRBJ2-1
v_call: TRBV6-1
d_call: TRBD2
clone_size: many
cdr3_aa: CASGLAGATYNEQFF
cdr3_nt: TGTGCCAGCGGTTTAGCGGGAGCGACCTACAATGAGCAGTTCTTC

j_call: TRBJ1-1
v_call: TRBV5-6
d_call: -
clone_size: -
cdr3_aa: CASSLLQGVFSEAFF
cdr3_nt: TGTGCCAGCAGCTTACTACAGGGTGTGTTCTCTGAAGCTTTCTTT

j_call: TRBJ2-3
v_call: TRBV12-3/TRBV12-4
d_call: TRBD2
clone_size: many
cdr3_aa: CASRLAGGQTDTQYF
cdr3_nt: TGTGCCAGCCGACTAGCGGGGGGGCAAACAGATACGCAGTATTTT

j_call: TRBJ2-7
v_call: TRBV7-2
d_call: TRBD2
clone_size: many
cdr3_aa: CASSPGLAGAYEQYF
cdr3_nt: TGTGCCAGCAGCCCCGGACTAGCGGGAGCCTACGAGCAGTACTTC

j_call: TRBJ1-1
v_call: TRBV10-3
d_call: -
clone_size: many
cdr3_aa: CAISESRLDMNTEAFF
cdr3_nt: TGTGCCATCAGTGAGTCACGACTGGACATGAACACTGAAGCTTTCTTT

j_call: TRBJ1-5
v_call: TRBV7-2
d_call: TRBD1
clone_size: many
cdr3_aa: CASSSAPYKGAGNQPQHF
cdr3_nt: TGTGCCAGCAGCTCCGCCCCGTATAAGGGGGCTGGCAATCAGCCCCAGCATTTT

j_call: TRBJ2-7
v_call: TRBV12-3/TRBV12-4
d_call: -
clone_size: -
cdr3_aa: CASSQSDGPGEQYF
cdr3_nt: TGTGCCAGCAGCCAATCAGATGGGCCGGGCGAGCAGTACTTC

j_call: TRBJ2-2
v_call: TRBV7-8
d_call: -
clone_size: few
cdr3_aa: CASSLRSRGTGELFF
cdr3_nt: TGTGCCAGCAGCTTAAGGTCAAGGGGGACCGGGGAGCTGTTTTTT

j_call: TRBJ1-2
v_call: TRBV28
d_call: TRBD1
clone_size: few
cdr3_aa: CASSSPSAGQSHGYTF
cdr3_nt: TGTGCCAGCAGTTCCCCAAGTGCGGGACAGAGTCATGGCTACACCTTC

j_call: TRBJ2-7
v_call: TRBV20-1
d_call: -
clone_size: few
cdr3_aa: CSARDLGDYEQYF
cdr3_nt: TGCAGTGCTAGAGATTTGGGAGACTACGAGCAGTACTTC

j_call: TRBJ1-5
v_call: TRBV19
d_call: -
clone_size: -
cdr3_aa: CASRVGQTYSNQPQHF
cdr3_nt: TGTGCCAGTAGGGTCGGACAGACCTATAGCAATCAGCCCCAGCATTTT

j_call: TRBJ2-1
v_call: TRBV29-1
d_call: TRBD2
clone_size: -
cdr3_aa: CSVGSSGRGDYNEQFF
cdr3_nt: TGCAGCGTTGGTTCGTCCGGTCGGGGGGACTACAATGAGCAGTTCTTC

j_call: TRBJ1-1
v_call: TRBV5-4
d_call: -
clone_size: -
cdr3_aa: CASRLDPQKGEAFF
cdr3_nt: TGTGCCAGCCGCTTGGACCCCCAAAAAGGGGAAGCTTTCTTT

j_call: TRBJ1-5
v_call: TRBV12-3/TRBV12-4
d_call: TRBD1
clone_size: many
cdr3_aa: CASSWTGGNQPQHF
cdr3_nt: TGTGCCAGCAGTTGGACAGGGGGCAATCAGCCCCAGCATTTT

j_call: TRBJ1-5
v_call: TRBV28
d_call: -
clone_size: few
cdr3_aa: CASSLSWTRGQPQHF
cdr3_nt: TGTGCCAGCAGTTTATCCTGGACAAGAGGACAGCCCCAGCATTTT

j_call: TRBJ1-5
v_call: TRBV7-9
d_call: -
clone_size: -
cdr3_aa: CASSLGGRVSNQPQHF
cdr3_nt: TGTGCCAGCAGCTTAGGTGGCAGGGTGAGCAATCAGCCCCAGCATTTT

j_call: TRBJ1-5
v_call: TRBV28
d_call: -
clone_size: -
cdr3_aa: CASRGETGGNQPQHF
cdr3_nt: TGTGCCAGCAGGGGGGAGACAGGCGGAAATCAGCCCCAGCATTTT

j_call: TRBJ2-5
v_call: TRBV6-1
d_call: -
clone_size: -
cdr3_aa: CASSEALRGRIQETQYF
cdr3_nt: TGTGCCAGCAGTGAAGCGCTTCGGGGACGGATACAAGAGACCCAGTACTTC

j_call: TRBJ1-2
v_call: TRBV20-1
d_call: -
clone_size: -
cdr3_aa: CSARQGTTGSGYTF
cdr3_nt: TGCAGTGCTAGGCAGGGTACAACAGGGTCTGGCTACACCTTC

j_call: TRBJ1-5
v_call: TRBV27
d_call: TRBD1
clone_size: few
cdr3_aa: CASSPDRGNNQPQHF
cdr3_nt: TGTGCCAGCAGCCCGGACAGGGGTAACAATCAGCCCCAGCATTTT

j_call: TRBJ2-1
v_call: TRBV4-1
d_call: TRBD1
clone_size: -
cdr3_aa: CASSSGQGGEQFF
cdr3_nt: TGCGCCAGCAGCTCCGGACAGGGCGGTGAGCAGTTCTTC

j_call: TRBJ2-4
v_call: TRBV6-1
d_call: TRBD1
clone_size: few
cdr3_aa: CASSDKPGQGATLAKNIQYF
cdr3_nt: TGTGCCAGCAGTGACAAACCGGGACAGGGGGCTACCCTAGCCAAAAACATTCAGTACTTC

j_call: TRBJ1-6
v_call: TRBV9
d_call: -
clone_size: -
cdr3_aa: CASSVGRENSPLHF
cdr3_nt: TGTGCCAGCAGCGTGGGTCGTGAGAATTCACCCCTCCACTTT

j_call: TRBJ1-6
v_call: TRBV5-1
d_call: TRBD1
clone_size: few
cdr3_aa: CASSREGGINSPLHF
cdr3_nt: TGCGCCAGCAGCCGGGAAGGGGGCATTAATTCACCCCTCCACTTT

j_call: TRBJ1-2
v_call: TRBV28
d_call: -
clone_size: -
cdr3_aa: CASSPPASGREGYTF
cdr3_nt: TGTGCCAGCAGTCCTCCCGCCTCGGGGAGGGAGGGCTACACCTTC

j_call: TRBJ1-5
v_call: TRBV20-1
d_call: TRBD1
clone_size: -
cdr3_aa: CSARSRRGQGSYSNQPQHF
cdr3_nt: TGCAGTGCTAGATCGAGGAGGGGACAGGGGTCTTATAGCAATCAGCCCCAGCATTTT

j_call: TRBJ2-1
v_call: TRBV7-3
d_call: -
clone_size: few
cdr3_aa: CASSDGLDEQFF
cdr3_nt: TGTGCCAGCAGTGACGGCTTAGATGAGCAGTTCTTC

j_call: TRBJ1-2
v_call: TRBV7-2
d_call: -
clone_size: few
cdr3_aa: CASSFSQGNGYTF
cdr3_nt: TGTGCCAGCAGCTTTTCGCAGGGGAATGGCTACACCTTC

j_call: TRBJ2-7
v_call: TRBV28
d_call: TRBD1
clone_size: -
cdr3_aa: CASSYPLRTGETYEQYF
cdr3_nt: TGTGCCAGCAGTTACCCCCTGAGGACAGGGGAAACCTACGAGCAGTACTTC

j_call: TRBJ1-2
v_call: TRBV7-3
d_call: TRBD1
clone_size: -
cdr3_aa: CASRPPGTALGGYTF
cdr3_nt: TGTGCCAGCAGACCACCCGGGACAGCGTTGGGTGGCTACACCTTC

j_call: TRBJ2-7
v_call: TRBV20-1
d_call: -
clone_size: -
cdr3_aa: CSARGAYEQYF
cdr3_nt: TGCAGTGCCCGAGGGGCCTACGAGCAGTACTTC

j_call: TRBJ2-1
v_call: TRBV28
d_call: TRBD2
clone_size: few
cdr3_aa: CASSGGGGGASNEQFF
cdr3_nt: TGTGCCAGCAGTGGCGGGGGCGGGGGGGCCTCCAATGAGCAGTTCTTC

j_call: TRBJ2-7
v_call: TRBV28
d_call: TRBD2
clone_size: few
cdr3_aa: CASSPPALSGVSSYEQYF
cdr3_nt: TGTGCCAGCAGTCCGCCCGCCCTTAGCGGGGTTAGCTCCTACGAGCAGTACTTC

j_call: TRBJ1-4
v_call: TRBV12-3/TRBV12-4
d_call: -
clone_size: -
cdr3_aa: CASSLFVSGSEKLFF
cdr3_nt: TGTGCCAGCAGTTTATTTGTCTCCGGAAGTGAAAAACTGTTTTTT

j_call: TRBJ2-1
v_call: TRBV7-6
d_call: TRBD2
clone_size: few
cdr3_aa: CASSDLWGGNEQFF
cdr3_nt: TGTGCCAGCAGCGATCTCTGGGGGGGCAATGAGCAGTTCTTC

j_call: TRBJ1-5
v_call: TRBV10-2
d_call: -
clone_size: -
cdr3_aa: CASRWGGRQPQHF
cdr3_nt: TGCGCCAGCCGATGGGGGGGGAGGCAGCCCCAGCATTTT

j_call: TRBJ1-5
v_call: TRBV19
d_call: -
clone_size: -
cdr3_aa: CASSIQTPGNQPQHF
cdr3_nt: TGTGCCAGTAGTATTCAGACCCCGGGAAATCAGCCCCAGCATTTT

j_call: TRBJ1-2
v_call: TRBV27
d_call: -
clone_size: few
cdr3_aa: CASSRSGPGGYTF
cdr3_nt: TGTGCCAGCAGTCGGAGCGGTCCGGGCGGCTACACCTTC

j_call: TRBJ1-1
v_call: TRBV3-1
d_call: -
clone_size: -
cdr3_aa: CASSQGNRRAFF
cdr3_nt: TGTGCCAGCAGCCAAGGAAACAGGAGAGCTTTCTTT

j_call: TRBJ2-7
v_call: TRBV27
d_call: -
clone_size: few
cdr3_aa: CASSPYASYEQYF
cdr3_nt: TGTGCCAGCAGTCCTTATGCCTCCTACGAGCAGTACTTC